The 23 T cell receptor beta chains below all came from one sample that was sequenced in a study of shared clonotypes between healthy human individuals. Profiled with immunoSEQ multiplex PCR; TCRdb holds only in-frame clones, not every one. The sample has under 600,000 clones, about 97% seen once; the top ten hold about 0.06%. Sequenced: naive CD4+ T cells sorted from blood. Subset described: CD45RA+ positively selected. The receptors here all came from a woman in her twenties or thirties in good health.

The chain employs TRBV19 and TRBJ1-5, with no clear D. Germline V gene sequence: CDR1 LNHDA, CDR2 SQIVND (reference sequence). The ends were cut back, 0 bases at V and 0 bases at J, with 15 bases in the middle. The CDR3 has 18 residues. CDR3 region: CASSIENMGSYSNQPQHF. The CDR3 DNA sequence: TGTGCCAGTAGTATAGAAAATATGGGCAGTTATAGCAATCAGCCCCAGCATTTT.

CDR3 nucleotides: TGTGCCAGCAGCCTACTAGCGGGAGTTCGGAATGAGCAGTTCTTC. It is translated as CASSLLAGVRNEQFF. The rearrangement joins TRBV7-2 to TRBJ2-1; 11 bases line up with TRBD2. The V gene's germline CDR1 is SGHTA and CDR2 FQGNSA. The CDR3 consists of 15 residues. Losses at the gene ends were 5 bases for V and 7 bases for J; bases not matched to a gene: 7.

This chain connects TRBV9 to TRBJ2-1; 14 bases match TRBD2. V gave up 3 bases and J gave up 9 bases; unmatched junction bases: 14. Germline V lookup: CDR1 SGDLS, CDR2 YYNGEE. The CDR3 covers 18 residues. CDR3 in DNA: TGTGCCAGCAGCGCAGCCTCGGGACTAGCGGGAGATTTGATTGAGCAGTTCTTC. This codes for CASSAASGLAGDLIEQFF.

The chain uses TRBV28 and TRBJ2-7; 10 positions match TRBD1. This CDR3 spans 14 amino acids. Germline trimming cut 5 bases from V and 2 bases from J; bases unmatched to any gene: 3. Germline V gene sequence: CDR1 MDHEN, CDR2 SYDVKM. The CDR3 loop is CASSAGTGAYEQYF. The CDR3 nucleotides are TGTGCCAGCAGTGCCGGGACAGGGGCCTACGAGCAGTACTTC.

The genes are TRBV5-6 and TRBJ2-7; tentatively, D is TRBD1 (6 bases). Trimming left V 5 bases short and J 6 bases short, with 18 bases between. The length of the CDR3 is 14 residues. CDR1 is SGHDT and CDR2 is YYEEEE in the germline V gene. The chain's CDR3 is CASSSDRWGTEQYF. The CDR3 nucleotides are TGTGCCAGCAGTTCTGACAGGTGGGGGACCGAGCAGTACTTC.

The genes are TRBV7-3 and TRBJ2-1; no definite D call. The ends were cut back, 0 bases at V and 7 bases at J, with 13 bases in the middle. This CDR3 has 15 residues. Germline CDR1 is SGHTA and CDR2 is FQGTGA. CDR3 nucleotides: TGTGCCAGCAGCTTAACAAGACGGCCGCCAAATGAGCAGTTCTTC. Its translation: CASSLTRRPPNEQFF. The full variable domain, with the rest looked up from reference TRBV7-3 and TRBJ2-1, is GAGVSQTPSNKVTEKGKYVELRCDPISGHTALYWYRQSLGQGPEFLIYFQGTGAADDSGLPNDRFFAVRPEGSVSTLKIQRTERGDSAVYLCASSLTRRPPNEQFFGPGTRLTVL.

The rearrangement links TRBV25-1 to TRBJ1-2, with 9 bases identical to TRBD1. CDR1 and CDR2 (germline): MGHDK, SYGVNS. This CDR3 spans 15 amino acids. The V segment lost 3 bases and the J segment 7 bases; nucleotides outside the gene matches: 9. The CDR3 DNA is TGTGCCAGCAGTGATACTAGGGACAGGGATTCTGGCTACACCTTC. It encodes CASSDTRDRDSGYTF.

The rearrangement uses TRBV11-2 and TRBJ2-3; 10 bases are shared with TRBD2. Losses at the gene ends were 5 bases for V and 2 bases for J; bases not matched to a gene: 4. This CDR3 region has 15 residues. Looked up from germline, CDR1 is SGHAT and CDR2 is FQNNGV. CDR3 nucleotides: TGTGCCAGCAGCCCAGCGGGAGGGCCCACAGATACGCAGTATTTT. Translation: CASSPAGGPTDTQYF.

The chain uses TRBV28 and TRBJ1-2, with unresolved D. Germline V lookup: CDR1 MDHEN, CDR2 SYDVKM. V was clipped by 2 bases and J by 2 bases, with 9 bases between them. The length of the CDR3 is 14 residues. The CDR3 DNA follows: TGTGCCAGCAGTTTAGGACGGAGGAACTATGGCTACACCTTC. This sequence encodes CASSLGRRNYGYTF.

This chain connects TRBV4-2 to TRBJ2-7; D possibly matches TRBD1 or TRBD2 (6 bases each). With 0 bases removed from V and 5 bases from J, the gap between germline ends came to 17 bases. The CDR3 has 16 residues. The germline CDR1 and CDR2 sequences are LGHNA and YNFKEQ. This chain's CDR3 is CASSQDYRAWGDEQYF. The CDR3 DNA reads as TGTGCCAGCAGCCAAGATTACAGGGCTTGGGGGGACGAGCAGTACTTC.

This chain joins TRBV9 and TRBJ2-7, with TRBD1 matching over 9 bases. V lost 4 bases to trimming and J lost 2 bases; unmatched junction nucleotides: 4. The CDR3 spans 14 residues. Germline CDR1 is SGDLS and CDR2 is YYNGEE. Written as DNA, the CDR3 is TGTGCCAGCAGCCGACGGACAGGGGCCTACGAGCAGTACTTC. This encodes CASSRRTGAYEQYF.

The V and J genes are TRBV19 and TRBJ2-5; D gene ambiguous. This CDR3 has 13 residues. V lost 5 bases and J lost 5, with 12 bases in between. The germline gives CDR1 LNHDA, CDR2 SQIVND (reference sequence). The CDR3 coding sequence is TGTGCCAGTAGTCGGGCCTTTAGGGAGACCCAGTACTTC. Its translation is CASSRAFRETQYF.

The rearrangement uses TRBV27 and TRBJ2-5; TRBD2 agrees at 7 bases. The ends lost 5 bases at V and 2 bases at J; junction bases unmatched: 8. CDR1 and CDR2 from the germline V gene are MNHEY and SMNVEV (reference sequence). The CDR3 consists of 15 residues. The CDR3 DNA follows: TGTGCCAGCAGTCCATCTTTGGGGGGGCAAGAGACCCAGTACTTC. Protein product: CASSPSLGGQETQYF.

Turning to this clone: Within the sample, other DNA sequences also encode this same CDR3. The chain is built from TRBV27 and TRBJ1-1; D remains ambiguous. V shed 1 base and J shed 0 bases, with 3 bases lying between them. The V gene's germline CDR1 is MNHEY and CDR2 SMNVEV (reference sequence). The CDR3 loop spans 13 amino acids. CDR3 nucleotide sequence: TGTGCCAGCAGTTTATTCTTGAACACTGAAGCTTTCTTT. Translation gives CASSLFLNTEAFF.

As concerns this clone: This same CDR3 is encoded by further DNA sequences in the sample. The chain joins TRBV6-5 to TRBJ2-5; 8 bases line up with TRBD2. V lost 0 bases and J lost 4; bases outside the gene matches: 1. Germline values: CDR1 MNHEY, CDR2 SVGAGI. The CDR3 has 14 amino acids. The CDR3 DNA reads TGTGCCAGCAGTTACTCGAGCGGGGGAGAGACCCAGTACTTC. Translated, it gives CASSYSSGGETQYF.

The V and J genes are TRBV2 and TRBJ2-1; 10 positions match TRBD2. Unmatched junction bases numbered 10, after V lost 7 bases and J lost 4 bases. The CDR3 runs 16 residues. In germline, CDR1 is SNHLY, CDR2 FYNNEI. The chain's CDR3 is CASTQRTSGGYNEQFF. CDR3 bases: TGTGCCAGCACCCAGAGGACTAGCGGAGGATACAATGAGCAGTTCTTC.

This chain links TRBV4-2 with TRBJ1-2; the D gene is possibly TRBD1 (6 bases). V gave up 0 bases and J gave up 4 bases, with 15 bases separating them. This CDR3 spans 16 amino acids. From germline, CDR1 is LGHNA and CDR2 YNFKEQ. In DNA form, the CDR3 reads TGTGCCAGCAGCCAAGACCCCGCAGGGGCCATCTATGGCTACACCTTC. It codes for CASSQDPAGAIYGYTF.

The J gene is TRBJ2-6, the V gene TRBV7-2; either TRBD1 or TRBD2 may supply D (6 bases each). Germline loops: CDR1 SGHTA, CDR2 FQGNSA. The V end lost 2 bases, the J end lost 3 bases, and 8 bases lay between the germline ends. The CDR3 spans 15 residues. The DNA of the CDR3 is TGTGCCAGCAGCTTAAGGGGGGTTGGGGCCAACGTCCTGACTTTC. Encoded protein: CASSLRGVGANVLTF.

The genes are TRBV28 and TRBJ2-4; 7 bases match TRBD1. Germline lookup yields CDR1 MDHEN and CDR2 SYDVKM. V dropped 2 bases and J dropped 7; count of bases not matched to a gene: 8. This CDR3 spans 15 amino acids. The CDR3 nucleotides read TGTGCCAGCAGTTTACCCACCGTGGACAGGAACATTCAGTACTTC. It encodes CASSLPTVDRNIQYF.

CDR3 sequence reads: CASRTSGANVLTF. CDR3 sequence (DNA): TGTGCCAGCAGGACTTCTGGGGCCAACGTCCTGACTTTC. V usage is TRBV5-5 and J usage is TRBJ2-6; D gene uncertain. V lost 5 bases, J lost 1 base, and 4 bases lay in between. CDR3 length: 13 amino acids. Germline V lookup: CDR1 SGHKS, CDR2 YYEKEE (reference sequence).

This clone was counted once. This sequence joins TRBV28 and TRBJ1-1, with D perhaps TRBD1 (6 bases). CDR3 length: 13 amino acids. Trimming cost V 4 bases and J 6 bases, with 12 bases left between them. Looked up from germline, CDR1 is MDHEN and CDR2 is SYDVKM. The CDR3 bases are TGTGCCAGCAGTTCAGGGGTCCGTGCTGAAGCTTTCTTT. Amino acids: CASSSGVRAEAFF.

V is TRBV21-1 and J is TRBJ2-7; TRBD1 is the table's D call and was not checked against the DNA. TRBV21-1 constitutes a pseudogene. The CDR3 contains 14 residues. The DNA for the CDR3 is TGTGCCAGCAGAAAGACAGGGGGCAAGGACGAGCAGTACTTC. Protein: CASRKTGGKDEQYF.

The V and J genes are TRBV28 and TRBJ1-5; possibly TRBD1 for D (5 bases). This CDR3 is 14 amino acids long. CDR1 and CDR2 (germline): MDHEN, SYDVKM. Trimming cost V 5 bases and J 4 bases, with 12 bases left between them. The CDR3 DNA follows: TGTGCCAGCAGTCGTGGGGGAGAGAATCAGCCCCAGCATTTT. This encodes CASSRGGENQPQHF. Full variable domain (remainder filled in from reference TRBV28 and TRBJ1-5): DVKVTQSSRYLVKRTGEKVFLECVQDMDHENMFWYRQDPGLGLRLIYFSYDVKMKEKGDIPEGYSVSREKKERFSLILESASTNQTSMYLCASSRGGENQPQHFGDGTRLSIL.